Below, one TCR beta chain is given with its context. The authors ran a second PCR of roughly 6 to 12 cycles using a sample-barcoded 5' primer and a J-beta primer mix. MiXCR, run by TCRdb on the 5' RACE reads, gives a single entry per CDR3 protein. The sample includes some 930,000 distinct CDR3 sequences, 25% to 30% of them seen just once. The data derive from a study of blood T cells in healthy people across ages. Trimming removed 6 bases at V and 0 bases at J, with 19 bases between. This CDR3 is 17 amino acids long. Looked up from germline, CDR1 is MDHEN and CDR2 is SYDVKM. This sample was also put to use in a study of T cells of mothers and their children.

The chain has TRBV28 and TRBJ2-3, with D possibly called TRBD1 or TRBD2 (6 bases each). The clonotype was recovered from a woman aged 35 to 49 in good health. The specimen was blood. CDR3 nucleotide sequence: TGTGCCAGCAGCCGGGTAGGGGGGAGATCTAGCACAGATACGCAGTATTTT. Its protein is CASSRVGGRSSTDTQYF.